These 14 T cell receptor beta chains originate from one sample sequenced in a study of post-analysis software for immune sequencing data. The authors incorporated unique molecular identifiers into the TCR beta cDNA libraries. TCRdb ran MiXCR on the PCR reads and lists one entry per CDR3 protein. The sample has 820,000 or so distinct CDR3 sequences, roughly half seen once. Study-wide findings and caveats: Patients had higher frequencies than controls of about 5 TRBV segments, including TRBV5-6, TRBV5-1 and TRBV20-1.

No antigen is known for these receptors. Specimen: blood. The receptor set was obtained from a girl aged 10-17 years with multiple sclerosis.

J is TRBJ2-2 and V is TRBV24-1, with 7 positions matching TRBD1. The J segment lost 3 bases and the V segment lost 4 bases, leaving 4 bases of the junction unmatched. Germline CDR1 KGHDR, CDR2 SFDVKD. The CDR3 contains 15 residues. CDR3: CATSEGTGDTGELFF. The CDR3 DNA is TGTGCCACCAGTGAAGGTACAGGGGACACCGGGGAGCTGTTTTTT.

CDR3 region: CASGLQGLEQYF. The CDR3, as DNA: TGCGCCAGCGGCCTGCAGGGGCTCGAGCAGTACTTC. The V call is TRBV5-1, the J call TRBJ2-1, with TRBD1 as a possible D gene (6 bases). The end of the DNA aligns better with TRBJ2-7, so the J call may be wrong. Per germline, CDR1 SGHRS and CDR2 YFSETQ. The CDR3 runs to 12 residues.

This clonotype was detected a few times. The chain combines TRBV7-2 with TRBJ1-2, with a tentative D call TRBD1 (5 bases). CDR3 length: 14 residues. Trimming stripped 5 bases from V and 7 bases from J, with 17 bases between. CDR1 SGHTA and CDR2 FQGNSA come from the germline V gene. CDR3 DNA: TGTGCCAGCAGCCGCGCGGGAGGGGAGTTTGGCTACACCTTC. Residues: CASSRAGGEFGYTF.

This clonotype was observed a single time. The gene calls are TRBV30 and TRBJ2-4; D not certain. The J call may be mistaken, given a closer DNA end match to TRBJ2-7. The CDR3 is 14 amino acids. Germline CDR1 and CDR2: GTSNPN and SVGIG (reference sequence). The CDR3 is CAWAKPGSSYEQYF. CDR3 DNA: TGTGCCTGGGCAAAACCGGGTTCCTCCTACGAGCAGTACTTC.

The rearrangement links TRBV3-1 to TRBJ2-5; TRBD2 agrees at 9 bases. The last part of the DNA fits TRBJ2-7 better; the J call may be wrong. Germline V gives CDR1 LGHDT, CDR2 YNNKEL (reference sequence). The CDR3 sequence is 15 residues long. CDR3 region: CASSQETSGPYEQYF. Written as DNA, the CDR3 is TGTGCCAGCAGCCAAGAGACTAGCGGACCCTACGAGCAGTACTTC.

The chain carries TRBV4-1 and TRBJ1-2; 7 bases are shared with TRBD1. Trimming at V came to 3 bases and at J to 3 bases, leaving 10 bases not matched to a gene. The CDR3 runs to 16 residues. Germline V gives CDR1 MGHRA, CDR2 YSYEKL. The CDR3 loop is CASSHIRTGYDYGYTF. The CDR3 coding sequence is TGCGCCAGCAGCCATATTCGGACAGGATACGACTATGGCTACACCTTC.

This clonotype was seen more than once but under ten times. The CDR3 here is CASSLWPEGSAGYGYTF. Here the CDR3 DNA reads TGTGCCAGCAGCTTGTGGCCAGAGGGCTCGGCGGGATATGGCTACACCTTC. This chain uses TRBV5-5 with TRBJ1-2; D unresolved. This CDR3 has 17 residues. V was trimmed by 1 base and J by 5 bases, leaving 21 bases between them. Germline values: CDR1 SGHKS, CDR2 YYEKEE (reference sequence).

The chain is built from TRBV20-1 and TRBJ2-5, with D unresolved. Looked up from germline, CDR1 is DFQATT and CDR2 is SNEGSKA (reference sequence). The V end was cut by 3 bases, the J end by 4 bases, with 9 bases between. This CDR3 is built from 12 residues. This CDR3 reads CSASNLGETQYF. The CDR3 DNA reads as TGCAGTGCTAGTAACTTAGGAGAGACCCAGTACTTC.

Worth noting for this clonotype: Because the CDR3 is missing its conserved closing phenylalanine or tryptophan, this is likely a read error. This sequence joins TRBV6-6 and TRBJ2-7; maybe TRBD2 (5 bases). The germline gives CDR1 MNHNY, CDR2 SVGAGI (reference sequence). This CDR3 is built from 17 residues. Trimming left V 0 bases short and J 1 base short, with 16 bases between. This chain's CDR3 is CASSYSRDGTGSYEQYL. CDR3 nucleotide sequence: TGTGCCAGCAGTTACTCGAGAGACGGAACGGGGTCCTACGAGCAGTACCTC.

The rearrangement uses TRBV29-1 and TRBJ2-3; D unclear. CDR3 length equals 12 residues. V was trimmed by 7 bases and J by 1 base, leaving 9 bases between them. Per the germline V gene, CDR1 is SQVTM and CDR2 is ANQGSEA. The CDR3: CSAVVGTDTQYF. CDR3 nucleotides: TGCAGCGCTGTGGTTGGCACAGATACGCAGTATTTT.

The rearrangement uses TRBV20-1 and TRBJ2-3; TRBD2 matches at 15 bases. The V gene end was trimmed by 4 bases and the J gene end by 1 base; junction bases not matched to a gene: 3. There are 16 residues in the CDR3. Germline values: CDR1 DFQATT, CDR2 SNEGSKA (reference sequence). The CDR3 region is CSATGLAGGGTDTQYF. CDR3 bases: TGCAGTGCTACGGGACTAGCGGGGGGCGGCACAGATACGCAGTATTTT.

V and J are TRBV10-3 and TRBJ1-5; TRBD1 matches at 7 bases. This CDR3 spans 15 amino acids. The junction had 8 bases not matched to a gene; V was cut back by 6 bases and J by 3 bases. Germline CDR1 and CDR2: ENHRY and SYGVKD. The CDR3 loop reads CAISQSDRSNQPQHF. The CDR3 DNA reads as TGTGCCATCAGCCAATCGGACAGGTCCAATCAGCCCCAGCATTTT.

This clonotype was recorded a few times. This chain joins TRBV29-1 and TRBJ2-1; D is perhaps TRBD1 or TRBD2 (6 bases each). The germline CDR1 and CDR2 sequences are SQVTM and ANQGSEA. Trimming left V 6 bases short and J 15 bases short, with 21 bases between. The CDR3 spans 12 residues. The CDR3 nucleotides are TGCAGCGTGACAGGAACGGAGGGACATAGGTTCTTC. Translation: CSVTGTEGHRFF.

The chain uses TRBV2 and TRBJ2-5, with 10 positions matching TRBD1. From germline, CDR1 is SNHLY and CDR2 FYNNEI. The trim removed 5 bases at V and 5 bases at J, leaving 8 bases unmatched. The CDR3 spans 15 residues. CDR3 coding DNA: TGTGCCAGCAGTTTGGACAGGGGGTTCCGGGAGACCCAGTACTTC. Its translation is CASSLDRGFRETQYF.